Listed below are T cell receptor beta chains from one sample, sequenced in a study of OX40 agonist ivuxolimab in advanced cancers. Using immunoSEQ multiplex PCR, the repertoire was profiled, and TCRdb retains in-frame clones only, with some absent. The table has 75,000 to 95,000 clones, about 90% seen once; the top ten hold about 0.51%. The source was CD4+ or CD8+ T cells sorted from blood, collected in a trial of the OX40 agonist ivuxolimab. The receptors here all came from an adult with an advanced solid tumor such as melanoma, head and neck, liver or kidney cancer. CDR3s include the opening cysteine and the closing phenylalanine or tryptophan. A D gene is named only where the DNA matches it firmly. The size entry is marked missing in some rows and otherwise reads once, few, many or a size class.

>.|TRBJ1-1|TRBV6-4|TRBD1
TGTGCCAGCAGTGAACAGGGGGGTACTGAAGCTTTCTTT
CASSEQGGTEAFF
>.|TRBJ2-6|TRBV5-1|.
TGCGCCAGCAGGGAGGCTCCTTCTGGGGCCAACGTCCTGACTTTC
CASREAPSGANVLTF
>.|TRBJ2-5|TRBV7-9|.
TGTGCCAGCAGCGCATGGGGAGGACCACAAGAGACCCAGTACTTC
CASSAWGGPQETQYF
>.|TRBJ1-1|TRBV6-4|.
TGTGCCAGCAGTGATGGTGGCACTGAAGCTTTCTTT
CASSDGGTEAFF
>.|TRBJ2-7|TRBV5-1|TRBD1
TGCGCCAGCAGCGGGAGGGGACAGGGTGGCAACGAGCAGTACTTC
CASSGRGQGGNEQYF
>.|TRBJ1-1|TRBV2|.
TGTGCCAGCAGTGAGAAGGGTCCGGGAGGAGCTTTCTTT
CASSEKGPGGAFF
>once|TRBJ2-7|TRBV6-1|TRBD2
TGTGCCAGCAGAATTAGCGGGAGTTCGCATTCGGAGCAGTACTTC
CASRISGSSHSEQYF
>.|TRBJ2-7|TRBV7-8|.
TGTGCCAGCAGCTTCAACTGGGGGATTGAAATGTACGAGCAGTACTTC
CASSFNWGIEMYEQYF
>.|TRBJ2-7|TRBV11-2|TRBD2
TGTGCCAGCAGCTTCGATAGCGGGAGCTCCCACGTTTACGAGCAGTACTTC
CASSFDSGSSHVYEQYF
>.|TRBJ1-1|TRBV5-1|TRBD1
TGCGCCAGCAGCTTGGGACAGGGGGGCACTGAAGCTTTCTTT
CASSLGQGGTEAFF
>.|TRBJ1-4|TRBV30|TRBD1
TGTGCCTGGGCGGGACAGGCGAATGAAAAACTGTTTTTT
CAWAGQANEKLFF
>few|TRBJ1-1|TRBV19|.
TGTGCCAGTAGTATAGCAGCATCTAGCACTGAAGCTTTCTTT
CASSIAASSTEAFF
>.|TRBJ2-1|TRBV19|.
TGTGCCAGTAGTATTCCGGGGACCTCCTACAATGAGCAGTTCTTC
CASSIPGTSYNEQFF
>.|TRBJ2-3|TRBV2|TRBD2
TGTGCCAGCAGGGGGGGAGGGGCAGATACGCAGTATTTT
CASRGGGADTQYF
>.|TRBJ2-7|TRBV6-6|TRBD1
TGTGCCAGCAGTCAAGGACAGGCCAGCTCCTACGAGCAGTACTTC
CASSQGQASSYEQYF
>.|TRBJ2-7|TRBV27|.
TGTGCCAGCAGTTTCGGGCAGGGCTACGAGCAGTACTTC
CASSFGQGYEQYF
>.|TRBJ2-5|TRBV6-4|TRBD2
TGTGCCACTATAACCAGGACTAGCGGGAGATTCAGTCGACAAGAGACCCAGTACTTC
CATITRTSGRFSRQETQYF
>.|TRBJ1-2|TRBV6-1|TRBD1
TGTGCCAGCAGTGGCCCGGGACAGGAAGCTAACTATGGCTACACCTTC
CASSGPGQEANYGYTF
>.|TRBJ2-7|TRBV5-1|.
TGCGCCAGCAGCCCCCTCCCTCCGGGGAGTTCTTCCTACGAGCAGTACTTC
CASSPLPPGSSSYEQYF
>.|TRBJ1-2|TRBV5-1|TRBD1
TGCGCCAGCAGCCTCGGACAGGGGGTGAGGATCGACAACTATGGCTACACCTTC
CASSLGQGVRIDNYGYTF